This T cell receptor (beta chain) was recorded in a study of blood T cells in healthy people across ages. The study, taken as a whole, reports: A greater number of naive CD4+ cells and higher diversity distinguished long-lived donors from aged donors. Per million T cells, TCR beta diversity dropped roughly linearly as age increased.

No fewer than 7 million PBMCs went into each sample. A J-beta primer mix and a sample-barcoded 5' primer were used in a second PCR of about 6 to 12 cycles. Researchers report that a template-switch adaptor with 12 random nucleotides tagged each cDNA molecule. TCRdb analysed the 5' RACE reads with MiXCR anew, one entry per CDR3 protein. The sample has approximately 850,000 distinct CDR3 sequences; around 43% are singletons. This clonotype has a handful of counts. Its antigen is currently unknown. This sequence originates from a man in his sixties in good health. The sequencing input was blood.

This chain's CDR3 is CSGSGGSYEQYF. CDR3 DNA sequence: TGCAGTGGGAGCGGGGGGTCCTACGAGCAGTACTTC. This sequence joins TRBV20-1 and TRBJ2-7; 9 bases are shared with TRBD2. Unmatched junction bases numbered 2, after V lost 7 bases and J lost 1 base. Germline CDR1 reads DFQATT; CDR2 reads SNEGSKA (reference sequence). The CDR3 runs to 12 residues.